One and the same sample provided the 24 T cell receptor beta chains below, sequenced in a study of graft-versus-host responses after intestinal transplantation. Some clones are missing from TCRdb's copy, which holds only in-frame ones; the method was immunoSEQ multiplex PCR. Among 60,000 to 75,000 clones listed, around 92% were seen once. These receptors have no known antigen. The sample consisted of unstimulated CD8+ T cells sorted from spleen or lymph node cells, taken before intestinal transplant. All receptors derive from a human donor who received an intestinal transplant.

J is TRBJ2-7 and V is TRBV2; 7 nucleotides match TRBD2. The junction had 7 bases not matched to a gene; V was cut back by 8 bases and J by 0 bases. In germline, CDR1 is SNHLY, CDR2 FYNNEI. This CDR3 region has 14 residues. In DNA, the CDR3 is TGTGCCAGCCTCGGGACTAATAGCTCCTACGAGCAGTACTTC. This gives the protein CASLGTNSSYEQYF.

V usage is TRBV2 and J usage is TRBJ1-4; D unresolved. V was trimmed by 5 bases and J by 5 bases, leaving 12 bases between them. This CDR3 spans 14 amino acids. CDR1 and CDR2 from the germline V gene are SNHLY and FYNNEI. The CDR3 reads CASSRTGANEKLFF. CDR3 coding DNA: TGTGCCAGCAGTAGGACGGGAGCAAATGAAAAACTGTTTTTT.

The chain has TRBV6-5 and TRBJ2-3; 12 nucleotides match TRBD2. Germline V lookup: CDR1 MNHEY, CDR2 SVGAGI. The length of the CDR3 is 15 residues. With V trimmed by 6 bases and J by 4 bases, 5 bases remained unmatched. Here the CDR3 reads CASRPTSGRPDTQYF. The CDR3 DNA reads TGTGCCAGCAGGCCGACTAGCGGGAGACCAGATACGCAGTATTTT.

The chain couples TRBV2 to TRBJ1-2; D not certain. This CDR3 region has 13 residues. The V end was cut by 11 bases, the J end by 1 base, with 14 bases between. The germline V gene has CDR1 SNHLY and CDR2 FYNNEI. Written as DNA, the CDR3 is TGTGCCCGCTGGGAGCGAGTTAACTATGGCTACACCTTC. It is translated as CARWERVNYGYTF. Looking up the rest from reference TRBV2 and TRBJ1-2 gives the full variable domain: EPEVTQTPSHQVTQMGQEVILRCVPISNHLYFYWYRQILGQKVEFLVSFYNNEISEKSEIFDDQFSVERPDGSNFTLKIRSTKLEDSAMYFCARWERVNYGYTFGSGTRLTVV.

The rearrangement links TRBV4-1 to TRBJ2-3; D not certain. Looked up from germline, CDR1 is MGHRA and CDR2 is YSYEKL. CDR3 length: 14 residues. The germline V and J ends were trimmed by 1 base and 0 bases, with 5 bases remaining between them. CDR3 region: CASSQVQSTDTQYF. As DNA, the CDR3 is TGCGCCAGCAGCCAAGTCCAAAGCACAGATACGCAGTATTTT.

The chain combines TRBV19 with TRBJ2-5, with D tentatively TRBD1 (5 bases). CDR3 length: 15 residues. V lost 4 bases, J lost 1 base, and 13 bases lay in between. The germline V gene has CDR1 LNHDA and CDR2 SQIVND (reference sequence). The chain's CDR3 is CASSSAGWSQETQYF. DNA of the CDR3: TGTGCCAGTAGTAGCGCAGGGTGGTCCCAAGAGACCCAGTACTTC.

This clone was seen a single time. The rearrangement links TRBV7-8 to TRBJ2-7, with 10 bases fitting TRBD1. With 4 bases clipped from V and 4 bases from J, the junction kept 7 bases outside the gene matches. Germline V lookup: CDR1 SGHVS, CDR2 FQNEAQ. The CDR3 runs 15 residues. The CDR3 is CASSSPGQGRYEQYF. CDR3 nucleotide sequence: TGTGCCAGCAGCTCGCCGGGACAGGGGAGATACGAGCAGTACTTC. The full variable domain, rest sourced from reference TRBV7-8 and TRBJ2-7, is GAGVSQSPRYKVAKRGQDVALRCDPISGHVSLFWYQQALGQGPEFLTYFQNEAQLDKSGLPSDRFFAERPEGSVSTLKIQRTQQEDSAVYLCASSSPGQGRYEQYFGPGTRLTVT.

The chain links TRBV4-1 to TRBJ2-2; TRBD1 aligns across 7 bases. CDR1 MGHRA and CDR2 YSYEKL come from the germline V gene. J lost 6 bases, V lost 2 bases, and 3 bases had no gene match. The CDR3 is made up of 14 amino acids. CDR3 DNA sequence: TGCGCCAGCAGCCAATTGACAGGGCCCGGGGAGCTGTTTTTT. It encodes CASSQLTGPGELFF.

The chain recombines TRBV6-4 with TRBJ2-1; the D is unclear. CDR1 MRHNA and CDR2 SNTAGT come from the germline V gene. The V end was cut by 11 bases, the J end by 0 bases, with 17 bases between. The CDR3 extends over 15 amino acids. Written as DNA, the CDR3 is TGTGCCCCCCAGAGAACAGAGTTCTCCTACAATGAGCAGTTCTTC. It specifies CAPQRTEFSYNEQFF.

The chain recombines TRBV4-1 with TRBJ2-2; no reliable D call. Germline-derived CDR1 and CDR2 are MGHRA and YSYEKL. Deletions cut 6 bases from V and 5 bases from J, with 16 bases between. The CDR3 has 15 residues. CDR3 DNA: TGCGCCAGCAGACCGAATGAACTTGCTACCGGGGAGCTGTTTTTT. The encoded protein is CASRPNELATGELFF.

The chain couples TRBV11-3 to TRBJ1-1; D not certain. CDR3 length: 13 amino acids. Germline V gives CDR1 SGHNT, CDR2 YENEEA. V was trimmed by 4 bases and J by 2 bases, leaving 8 bases between them. CDR3 loop: CASSSSDNTEAFF. The CDR3 DNA reads as TGTGCCAGCAGCTCGAGCGACAACACTGAAGCTTTCTTT.

The rearrangement uses TRBV7-2 and TRBJ2-5; D call uncertain. Trimming took 10 bases from V and 4 from J, leaving 7 bases between them. The CDR3 consists of 10 residues. Per germline, CDR1 SGHTA and CDR2 FQGNSA. In DNA, the CDR3 is TGTGCCACCACTGGAGAGACCCAGTACTTC. It translates to CATTGETQYF.

This chain connects TRBV4-1 to TRBJ2-7; TRBD2 aligns across 9 bases. The CDR3 length is 16 residues. Germline V lookup: CDR1 MGHRA, CDR2 YSYEKL. V lost 1 base and J lost 3; bases outside the gene matches: 7. CDR3 DNA: TGCGCCAGCAGCCAAGGGGCAGAGCGGGAGGTCTACGAGCAGTACTTC. Protein sequence: CASSQGAEREVYEQYF.

The rearrangement links TRBV6-5 to TRBJ2-7; D unclear. The V end lost 3 bases, the J end lost 0 bases, and 9 bases lay between the germline ends. There are 14 residues in the CDR3. Germline V gene lookup returns CDR1 MNHEY and CDR2 SVGAGI. For the CDR3, the DNA is TGTGCCAGCAGTTATGGGCCGAGCTCCTACGAGCAGTACTTC. Translation gives CASSYGPSSYEQYF.

The rearrangement links TRBV4-1 to TRBJ2-5; D possibly corresponds to TRBD2 (6 bases). The germline V and J ends were trimmed by 4 bases and 5 bases, with 17 bases remaining between them. The CDR3 spans 15 residues. CDR1 is MGHRA, CDR2 YSYEKL, per germline. The CDR3 region is CASSPLLAGSETQYF. The CDR3, as DNA: TGCGCCAGCAGCCCCCTTCTTGCGGGGTCGGAGACCCAGTACTTC.

The chain uses TRBV28 and TRBJ1-2, with 7 bases lining up with TRBD1. Germline CDR1 MDHEN, CDR2 SYDVKM. The CDR3 sequence is 14 residues long. V lost 7 bases to trimming and J lost 9 bases; unmatched junction nucleotides: 14. In DNA, the CDR3 is TGTGCCAGCACCACTTTGCGACAGGGAGTGCGCTACACCTTC. Amino acids: CASTTLRQGVRYTF.

The chain couples TRBV28 to TRBJ1-4; 10 bases agree with TRBD1. The CDR3 loop spans 15 amino acids. V trimming: 5 bases; J trimming: 6 bases; junction bases outside the gene matches: 6. Germline assignment: CDR1 MDHEN and CDR2 SYDVKM. CDR3 nucleotides: TGTGCCAGCAGTACATGGACAGGGGGGGATGAAAAACTGTTTTTT. It yields the protein CASSTWTGGDEKLFF.

The chain recombines TRBV6-5 with TRBJ1-1; D unclear. The CDR3 is 15 residues long. The ends were cut back, 0 bases at V and 2 bases at J, with 10 bases in the middle. Germline V lookup: CDR1 MNHEY, CDR2 SVGAGI. In nucleotides, the CDR3 is TGTGCCAGCAGTTACTCGGCGGGGAGCAACACTGAAGCTTTCTTT. As protein: CASSYSAGSNTEAFF.

The V and J genes are TRBV2 and TRBJ2-3; D perhaps matches TRBD2 (6 bases). Per the germline V gene, CDR1 is SNHLY and CDR2 is FYNNEI. The CDR3 totals 15 residues. V lost 6 bases, J lost 2 bases, and 15 bases lay in between. This CDR3 reads CASSPNSGLTDTQYF. The CDR3 region has the DNA TGTGCCAGCAGCCCGAATAGCGGCCTCACAGATACGCAGTATTTT.

The chain couples TRBV7-8 to TRBJ2-1; TRBD2 matches at 7 bases. The CDR3 loop spans 17 amino acids. CDR1 is SGHVS, CDR2 FQNEAQ, per germline. The J segment lost 0 bases and the V segment lost 5 bases, leaving 10 bases of the junction unmatched. For the CDR3, the DNA is TGTGCCAGCAGCCCCCAAGCGGGGCAAAGCTCCTACAATGAGCAGTTCTTC. Encoded protein: CASSPQAGQSSYNEQFF.

As regards this clone: One junction end does not reproduce the germline sequence, and a read error may be involved. The rearrangement uses TRBV7-7 and TRBJ2-1, with a possible D match to TRBD2 (5 bases). This CDR3 comprises 17 residues. The germline gives CDR1 SSHAT, CDR2 FNYEAQ (reference sequence). The CDR3 nucleotides are TGTGCTAGCAGCTTAGATATGGCTCCCTTTGAGGGCAATGAGCAGTTCTTC. This translates into CASSLDMAPFEGNEQFF.

The V and J genes are TRBV18 and TRBJ2-7; D is possibly TRBD1 (6 bases). V shed 2 bases and J shed 1 base, with 15 bases lying between them. Germline V gene data show CDR1 as KGHSH and CDR2 as LQKENI. The CDR3 has 16 amino acids. The DNA of the CDR3 is TGTGCCAGCTCACCAGGGGTCAGGGGCTCGTCCTACGAGCAGTACTTC. Protein product: CASSPGVRGSSYEQYF. The variable domain in full, with the rest retrieved from reference TRBV18 and TRBJ2-7, is NAGVMQNPRHLVRRRGQEARLRCSPMKGHSHVYWYRQLPEEGLKFMVYLQKENIIDESGMPKERFSAEFPKEGPSILRIQQVVRGDSAAYFCASSPGVRGSSYEQYFGPGTRLTVT.

The J gene is TRBJ2-7, the V gene TRBV7-3; 12 bases are shared with TRBD2. The CDR3 is made up of 14 amino acids. In germline, CDR1 is SGHTA, CDR2 FQGTGA. Trimming cost V 6 bases and J 7 bases; bases outside gene matches: 7. This CDR3 is CASSLAGGQDEQYF. The CDR3 DNA reads as TGTGCCAGCAGTCTAGCGGGGGGGCAAGATGAGCAGTACTTC.

This chain joins TRBV27 and TRBJ2-1; weak D call: TRBD2 (6 bases). V was trimmed by 8 bases and J by 5 bases, leaving 19 bases between them. CDR3 length equals 15 residues. Germline V CDR1 and CDR2: MNHEY, SMNVEV (reference sequence). In DNA form, the CDR3 reads TGTGCCAGCGGGTGGAGGGTGGACGCGCACAATGAGCAGTTCTTC. It specifies CASGWRVDAHNEQFF.